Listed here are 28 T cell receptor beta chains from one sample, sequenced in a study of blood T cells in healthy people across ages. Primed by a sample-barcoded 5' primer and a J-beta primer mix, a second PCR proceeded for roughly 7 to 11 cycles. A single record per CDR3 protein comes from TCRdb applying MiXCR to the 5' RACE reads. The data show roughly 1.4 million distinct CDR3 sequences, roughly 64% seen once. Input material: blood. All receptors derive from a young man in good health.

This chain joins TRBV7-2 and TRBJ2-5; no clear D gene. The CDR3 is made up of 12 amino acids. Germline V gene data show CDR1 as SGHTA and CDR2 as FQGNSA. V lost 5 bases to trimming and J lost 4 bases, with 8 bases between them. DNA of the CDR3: TGTGCCAGCAGCCCCTCTATAGAGACCCAGTACTTC. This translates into CASSPSIETQYF.

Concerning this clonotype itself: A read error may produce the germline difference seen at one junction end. The CDR3 loop reads CVSSLLSGTEQFF. The CDR3 coding sequence is TGCGTCAGCAGCCTTTTGTCAGGGACCGAGCAGTTCTTC. J is TRBJ2-1 and V is TRBV4-1; perhaps D is TRBD1 or TRBD2 (5 bases each). The CDR3 spans 13 residues. The V gene's germline CDR1 is MGHRA and CDR2 YSYEKL.

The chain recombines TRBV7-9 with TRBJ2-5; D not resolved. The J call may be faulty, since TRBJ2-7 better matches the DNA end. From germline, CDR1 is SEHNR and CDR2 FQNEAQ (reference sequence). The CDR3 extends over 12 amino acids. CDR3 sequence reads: CASRSDIREQYF. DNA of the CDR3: TGTGCCAGCAGATCCGACATACGCGAGCAGTACTTC.

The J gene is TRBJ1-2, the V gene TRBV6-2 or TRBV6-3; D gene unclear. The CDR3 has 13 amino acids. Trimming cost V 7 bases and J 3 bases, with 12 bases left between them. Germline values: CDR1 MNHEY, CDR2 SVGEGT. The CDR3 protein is CASTPPDYYGYTF. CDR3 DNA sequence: TGTGCCAGCACCCCACCGGACTACTATGGCTACACCTTC.

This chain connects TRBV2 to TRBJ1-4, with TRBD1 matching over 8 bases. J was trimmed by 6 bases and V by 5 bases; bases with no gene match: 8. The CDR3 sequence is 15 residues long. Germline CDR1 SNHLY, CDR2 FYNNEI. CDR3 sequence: CASSRDRIGDEKLFF. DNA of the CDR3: TGTGCCAGCAGTCGGGACAGGATTGGAGATGAAAAACTGTTTTTT.

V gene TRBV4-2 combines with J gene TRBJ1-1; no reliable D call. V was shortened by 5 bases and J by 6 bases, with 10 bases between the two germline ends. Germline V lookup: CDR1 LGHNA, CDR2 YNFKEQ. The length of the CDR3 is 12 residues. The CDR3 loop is CASSYRYSEAFF. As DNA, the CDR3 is TGTGCCAGCAGCTATCGCTACTCTGAAGCTTTCTTT.

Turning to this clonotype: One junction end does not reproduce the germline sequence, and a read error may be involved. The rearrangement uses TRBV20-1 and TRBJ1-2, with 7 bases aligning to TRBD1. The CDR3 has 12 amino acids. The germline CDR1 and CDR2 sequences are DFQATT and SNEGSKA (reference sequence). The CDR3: CSARGTVYGYTF. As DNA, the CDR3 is TGCAGTGCAAGAGGGACAGTCTATGGCTACACCTTC.

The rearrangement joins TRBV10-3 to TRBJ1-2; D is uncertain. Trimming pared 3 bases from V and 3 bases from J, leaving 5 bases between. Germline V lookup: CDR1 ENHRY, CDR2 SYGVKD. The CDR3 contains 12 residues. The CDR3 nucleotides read TGTGCCATCAGTGAAGTCTACTATGGCTACACCTTC. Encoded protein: CAISEVYYGYTF.

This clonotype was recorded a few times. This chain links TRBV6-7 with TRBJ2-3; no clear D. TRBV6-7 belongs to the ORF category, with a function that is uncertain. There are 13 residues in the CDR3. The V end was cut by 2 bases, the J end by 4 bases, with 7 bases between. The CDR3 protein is CASSYPIPDTQYF. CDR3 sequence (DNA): TGTGCCAGCAGTTACCCCATTCCAGATACGCAGTATTTT.

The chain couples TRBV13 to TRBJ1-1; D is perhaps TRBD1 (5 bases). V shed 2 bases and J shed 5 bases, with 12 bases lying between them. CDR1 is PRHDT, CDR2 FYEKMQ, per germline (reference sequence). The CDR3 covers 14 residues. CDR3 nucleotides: TGTGCCAGCAGCTTAAGGTCAGGGTTGACTGAAGCTTTCTTT. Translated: CASSLRSGLTEAFF.

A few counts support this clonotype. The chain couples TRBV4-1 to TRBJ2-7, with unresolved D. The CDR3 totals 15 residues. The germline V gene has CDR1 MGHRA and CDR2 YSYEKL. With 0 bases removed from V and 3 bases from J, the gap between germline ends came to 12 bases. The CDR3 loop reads CASSQDLNTGYEQYF. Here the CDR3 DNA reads TGCGCCAGCAGCCAAGATCTTAATACTGGCTACGAGCAGTACTTC.

CDR3 region: CASSLAGSRSTDTQYF. The CDR3 DNA sequence: TGTGCCAGCAGTTTAGCAGGATCCCGTAGCACAGATACGCAGTATTTT. The chain joins TRBV28 to TRBJ2-3; D gene ambiguous. Germline lookup yields CDR1 MDHEN and CDR2 SYDVKM. This CDR3 has 16 amino acids. V dropped 2 bases and J dropped 0 bases, with 12 bases sitting between them.

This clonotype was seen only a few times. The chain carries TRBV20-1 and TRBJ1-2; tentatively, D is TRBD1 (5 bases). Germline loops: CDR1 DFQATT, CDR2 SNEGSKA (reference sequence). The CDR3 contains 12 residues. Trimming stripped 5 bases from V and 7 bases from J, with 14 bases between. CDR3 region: CSARGDLAGYTF. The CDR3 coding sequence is TGCAGTGCTCGGGGGGACCTGGCTGGCTACACCTTC.

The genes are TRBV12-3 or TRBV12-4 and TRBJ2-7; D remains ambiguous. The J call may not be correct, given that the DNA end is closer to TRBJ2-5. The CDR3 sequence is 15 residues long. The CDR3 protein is CASSSLGRGRETQYF. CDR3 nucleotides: TGTGCCAGCAGTTCCCTCGGACGCGGTAGGGAGACCCAGTACTTC.

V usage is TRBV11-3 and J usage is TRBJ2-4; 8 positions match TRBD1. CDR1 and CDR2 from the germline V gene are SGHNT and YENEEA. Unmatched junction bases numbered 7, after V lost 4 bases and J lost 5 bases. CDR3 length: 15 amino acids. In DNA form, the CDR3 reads TGTGCCAGCAGCTCTACAGAGACAGGGGAAAACATTCAGTACTTC. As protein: CASSSTETGENIQYF.

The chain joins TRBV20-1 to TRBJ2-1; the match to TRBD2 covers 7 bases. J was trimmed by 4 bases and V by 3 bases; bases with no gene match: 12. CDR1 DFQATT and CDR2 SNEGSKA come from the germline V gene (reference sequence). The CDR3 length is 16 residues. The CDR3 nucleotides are TGCAGTGCTAGTTCCCTCGCGGGAGTGGGTTACAATGAGCAGTTCTTC. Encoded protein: CSASSLAGVGYNEQFF.

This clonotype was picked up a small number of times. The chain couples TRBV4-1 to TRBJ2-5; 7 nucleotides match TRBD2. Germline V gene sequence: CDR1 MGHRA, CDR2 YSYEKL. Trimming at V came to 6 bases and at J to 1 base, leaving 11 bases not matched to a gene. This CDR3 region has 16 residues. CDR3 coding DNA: TGCGCCAGCAGAGGGGTCGCTAGCGGCACCCAAGAGACCCAGTACTTC. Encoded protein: CASRGVASGTQETQYF.

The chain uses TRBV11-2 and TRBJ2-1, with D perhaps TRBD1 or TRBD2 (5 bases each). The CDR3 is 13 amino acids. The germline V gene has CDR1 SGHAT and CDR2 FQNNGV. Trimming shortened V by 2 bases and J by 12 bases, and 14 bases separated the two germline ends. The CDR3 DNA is TGTGCCAGCAGCTTAACCAATACGAGGGGGCAGTTCTTC. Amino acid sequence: CASSLTNTRGQFF.

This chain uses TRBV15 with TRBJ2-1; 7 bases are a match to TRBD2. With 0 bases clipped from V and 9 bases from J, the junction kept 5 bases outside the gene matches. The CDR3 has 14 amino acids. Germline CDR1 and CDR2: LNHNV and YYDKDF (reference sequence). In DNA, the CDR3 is TGTGCCACCAGCAGAGATCGACTAGCCGGTGAGCAGTTCTTC. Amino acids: CATSRDRLAGEQFF.

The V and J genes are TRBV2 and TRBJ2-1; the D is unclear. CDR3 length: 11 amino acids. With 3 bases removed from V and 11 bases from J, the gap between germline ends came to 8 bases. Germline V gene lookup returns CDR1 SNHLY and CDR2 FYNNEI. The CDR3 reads CASSDSAQQFF. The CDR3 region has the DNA TGTGCCAGCAGTGACTCGGCGCAGCAGTTCTTC.

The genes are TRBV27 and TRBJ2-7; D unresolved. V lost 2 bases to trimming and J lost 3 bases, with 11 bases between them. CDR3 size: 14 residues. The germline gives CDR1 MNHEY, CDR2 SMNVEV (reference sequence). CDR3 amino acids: CASSLKGSNYEQYF. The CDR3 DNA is TGTGCCAGCAGTTTAAAGGGCAGTAACTACGAGCAGTACTTC.

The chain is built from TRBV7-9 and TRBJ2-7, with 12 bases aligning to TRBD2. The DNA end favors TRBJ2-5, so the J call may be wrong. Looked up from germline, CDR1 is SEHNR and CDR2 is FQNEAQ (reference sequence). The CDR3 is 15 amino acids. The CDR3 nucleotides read TGTGCCAGCAGCACGACTAGCGGGGGTCCAGAGACCCAGTACTTC. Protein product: CASSTTSGGPETQYF.

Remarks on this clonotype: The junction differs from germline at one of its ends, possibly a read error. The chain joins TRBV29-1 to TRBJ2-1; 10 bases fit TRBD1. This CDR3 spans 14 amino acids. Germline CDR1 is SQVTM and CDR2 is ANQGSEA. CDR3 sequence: CSVQGTGVYNGQFF. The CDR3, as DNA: TGCAGCGTTCAGGGGACAGGGGTATACAATGGGCAGTTCTTC.

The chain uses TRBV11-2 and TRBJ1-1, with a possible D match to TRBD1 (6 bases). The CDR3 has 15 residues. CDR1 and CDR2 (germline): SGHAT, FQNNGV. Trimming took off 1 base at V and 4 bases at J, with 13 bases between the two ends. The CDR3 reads CASSLVGGPGTEAFF. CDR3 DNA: TGTGCCAGCAGCTTAGTTGGGGGCCCGGGCACTGAAGCTTTCTTT.

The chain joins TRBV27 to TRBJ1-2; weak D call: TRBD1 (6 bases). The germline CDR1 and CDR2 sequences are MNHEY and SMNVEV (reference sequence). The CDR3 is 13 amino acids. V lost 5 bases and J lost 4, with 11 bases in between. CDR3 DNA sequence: TGTGCCAGCAGTCAGGGGTATGGCTATGGCTACACCTTC. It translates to CASSQGYGYGYTF.

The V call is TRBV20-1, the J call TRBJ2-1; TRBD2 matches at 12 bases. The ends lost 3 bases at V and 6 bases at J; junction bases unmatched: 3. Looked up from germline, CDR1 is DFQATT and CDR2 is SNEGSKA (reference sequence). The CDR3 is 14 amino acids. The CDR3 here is CSARTSGSFNEQFF. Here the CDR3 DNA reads TGCAGTGCTAGGACTAGCGGGAGTTTCAATGAGCAGTTCTTC.

The CDR3 reads CASALELNTEAFF. The CDR3 DNA reads TGTGCCAGCGCGCTGGAACTGAACACTGAAGCTTTCTTT. The chain carries TRBV2 and TRBJ1-1, with no clear D. This CDR3 has 13 residues. Per germline, CDR1 SNHLY and CDR2 FYNNEI. V shed 8 bases and J shed 0 bases, with 10 bases lying between them. The full variable domain, with the rest looked up from reference TRBV2 and TRBJ1-1, is EPEVTQTPSHQVTQMGQEVILRCVPISNHLYFYWYRQILGQKVEFLVSFYNNEISEKSEIFDDQFSVERPDGSNFTLKIRSTKLEDSAMYFCASALELNTEAFFGQGTRLTVV.

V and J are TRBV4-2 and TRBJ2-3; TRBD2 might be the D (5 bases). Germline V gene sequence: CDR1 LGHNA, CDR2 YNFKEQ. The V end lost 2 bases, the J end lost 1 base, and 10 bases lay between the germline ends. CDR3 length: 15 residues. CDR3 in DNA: TGTGCCAGCAGCCAATTCGAAGCGGGCACAGATACGCAGTATTTT. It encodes CASSQFEAGTDTQYF.